This T cell receptor beta chain stems from a study of cytotoxic CD8 clonotypes in ibrutinib-treated CLL. Turning to the study itself: Following a median around twelve months of treatment, with a range of 6 to 36, response samples were taken.

Data came from immunoSEQ multiplex PCR; TCRdb stores just in-frame clones and leaves some out. The sample shows around 150,000 clones, roughly 84% of them seen only once. CDR3 length equals 15 residues. The germline V gene has CDR1 MNHEY and CDR2 SMNVEV (reference sequence). V lost 2 bases and J lost 4, with 14 bases in between. The receptor was isolated from a human donor with chronic lymphocytic leukemia. The J gene is TRBJ1-2, the V gene TRBV27, with a weak D call TRBD1 (5 bases). Source: PBMCs, taken at disease progression, from a patient treated with ibrutinib. The DNA for the CDR3 is TGTGCCAGCAGTTTAGCAGGGCCCTTTAGCTATGGCTACACCTTC. It translates to CASSLAGPFSYGYTF.